These 23 T cell receptor beta chains share one sample of origin, sequenced in a study of blood T cell repertoires in COVID-19. Some clones are missing from TCRdb's copy, which holds only in-frame ones; the method was immunoSEQ multiplex PCR. The sample lists about 470,000 clones, around 90% occurring once. The sample comprised PBMCs or T cells enriched from blood (not recorded which). All receptors derive from a woman aged 18 to 35 who had recovered from COVID-19.

The rearrangement uses TRBV3-1 (or the pseudogene TRBV3-2) and TRBJ1-4; 12 positions agree with TRBD1. CDR1 and CDR2 from the germline V gene are LGHDT and YNNKEL (reference sequence). The CDR3 is 19 residues long. The trim removed 4 bases at V and 3 bases at J, leaving 12 bases unmatched. This CDR3 reads CASSLYGTGGVSANEKLFF. In nucleotides, the CDR3 is TGTGCCAGCAGCCTTTACGGGACAGGGGGCGTTTCAGCTAATGAAAAACTGTTTTTT.

This chain joins TRBV2 and TRBJ1-5; no clear D. Trimming stripped 2 bases from V and 9 bases from J, with 14 bases between. Germline assignment: CDR1 SNHLY and CDR2 FYNNEI. There are 14 residues in the CDR3. The CDR3 sequence is CASSEWRGARPQHF. Here the CDR3 DNA reads TGTGCCAGCAGTGAATGGCGGGGAGCGCGGCCCCAGCATTTT.

The V call is TRBV7-8, the J call TRBJ2-3; weak D call: TRBD2 (6 bases). Germline values: CDR1 SGHVS, CDR2 FQNEAQ. The CDR3 totals 18 residues. Trimming pared 5 bases from V and 5 bases from J, leaving 26 bases between. The CDR3 DNA reads as TGTGCCAGCAGCACATCGAACCGGTTTCGCGGGGACTTAGATACGCAGTATTTT. As protein: CASSTSNRFRGDLDTQYF.

The table lists this clone with a count of one. This chain joins TRBV30 and TRBJ2-7; D possibly corresponds to TRBD1 (5 bases). The CDR3 consists of 13 residues. Trimming took off 3 bases at V and 6 bases at J, with 15 bases between the two ends. Germline V CDR1 and CDR2: GTSNPN, SVGIG (reference sequence). As DNA, the CDR3 is TGTGCCTGGAGCGCAGGGATTAAGGCCGAGCAGTACTTC. Protein sequence: CAWSAGIKAEQYF.

V gene TRBV25-1 combines with J gene TRBJ1-1; D gene unclear. The CDR3 has 17 amino acids. From germline, CDR1 is MGHDK and CDR2 SYGVNS. V lost 6 bases and J 0 bases, leaving 20 bases between the germline ends. The CDR3 here is CASSKREGYTLNTEAFF. In DNA form, the CDR3 reads TGTGCCAGCAGCAAAAGAGAGGGCTATACCCTGAACACTGAAGCTTTCTTT.

The genes are TRBV10-3 and TRBJ1-2, with 7 bases matching TRBD1. V shed 3 bases and J 2 bases; nucleotides not matched to a gene: 6. CDR3 size: 15 residues. Germline lookup yields CDR1 ENHRY and CDR2 SYGVKD. The DNA for the CDR3 is TGTGCCATCAGTGAATCGACAGGGTCCAACTATGGCTACACCTTC. It codes for CAISESTGSNYGYTF.

The gene calls are TRBV19 and TRBJ1-1, with D possibly matching TRBD1 (6 bases). The germline gives CDR1 LNHDA, CDR2 SQIVND (reference sequence). V lost 7 bases and J lost 1, with 19 bases in between. The CDR3 length is 16 residues. The CDR3 nucleotides read TGTGCCAGTAAAAGTCTTGGGGGGGCCTCGAACACTGAAGCTTTCTTT. It translates to CASKSLGGASNTEAFF.

V usage is TRBV9 and J usage is TRBJ2-3; D gene uncertain. The CDR3 length is 15 residues. The germline V gene has CDR1 SGDLS and CDR2 YYNGEE. The ends were cut back, 3 bases at V and 0 bases at J, with 11 bases in the middle. This CDR3 reads CASSAYYLSTDTQYF. The CDR3 DNA reads as TGTGCCAGCAGCGCCTACTACCTGAGCACAGATACGCAGTATTTT.

This clone was picked up a small number of times. V usage is TRBV5-4 and J usage is TRBJ2-7; D is unresolved. The CDR3 spans 13 residues. V was trimmed by 4 bases and J by 7 bases, leaving 15 bases between them. Germline values: CDR1 SGHNT, CDR2 YYREEE (reference sequence). The CDR3 spells CASSPDPEAEQYF. The CDR3 DNA follows: TGTGCCAGCAGCCCCGACCCTGAGGCTGAGCAGTACTTC.

V gene TRBV5-5 combines with J gene TRBJ2-5; D might be TRBD1 (6 bases). The CDR3 spans 16 residues. The V and J ends lost 1 base and 4 bases respectively, with 17 bases between them. Germline V CDR1 and CDR2: SGHKS, YYEKEE (reference sequence). This chain's CDR3 is CASSLKPAGDVETQYF. The CDR3 nucleotides read TGTGCCAGCAGCTTGAAGCCGGCAGGGGATGTAGAGACCCAGTACTTC.

J is TRBJ1-1 and V is TRBV2, with 9 bases identical to TRBD1. Germline V gene lookup returns CDR1 SNHLY and CDR2 FYNNEI. The CDR3 is 15 amino acids. V was pared by 5 bases and J by 0 bases, with 4 bases of the junction left unmatched. CDR3 nucleotide sequence: TGTGCCAGCAGTCCGACAGGGGGATTGAACACTGAAGCTTTCTTT. Protein product: CASSPTGGLNTEAFF.

The rearrangement links TRBV3-1 (or the pseudogene TRBV3-2) to TRBJ2-1; D uncertain. Germline V gives CDR1 LGHDT, CDR2 YNNKEL (reference sequence). V was pared by 4 bases and J by 13 bases, with 17 bases between. This CDR3 has 13 residues. CDR3 nucleotides: TGTGCCAGCAGCCGGTCCCAAGTGACTCCCCAGTTCTTC. Residues: CASSRSQVTPQFF.

V usage is TRBV28 and J usage is TRBJ2-3; D is possibly TRBD2 (5 bases). Germline V gives CDR1 MDHEN, CDR2 SYDVKM. The CDR3 has 21 amino acids. Between the trimmed V and J ends, which lost 0 bases and 0 bases, there was a span of 25 bases. CDR3 sequence (DNA): TGTGCCAGCAGTTTATGGGCCCCGGGATTTTCTCAGAAGGCTAGCACAGATACGCAGTATTTT. Translating it yields CASSLWAPGFSQKASTDTQYF.

V usage is TRBV28 and J usage is TRBJ1-6; D is perhaps TRBD1 (5 bases). There are 15 residues in the CDR3. Looked up from germline, CDR1 is MDHEN and CDR2 is SYDVKM. Trimming cost V 5 bases and J 7 bases, with 15 bases left between them. The CDR3 DNA reads TGTGCCAGCAGTCTGGGGCAGATCAGCAATTCACCCCTCCACTTT. Amino acids: CASSLGQISNSPLHF.

The genes are TRBV27 and TRBJ2-1; D may be TRBD2 (6 bases). V was shortened by 10 bases and J by 1 base, with 11 bases between the two germline ends. CDR1 MNHEY and CDR2 SMNVEV come from the germline V gene (reference sequence). The CDR3 is made up of 13 amino acids. The CDR3 nucleotides read TGTGCCATCCCGGGAGATTCCTACAATGAGCAGTTCTTC. This encodes CAIPGDSYNEQFF.

The chain uses TRBV2 and TRBJ2-1; 9 bases line up with TRBD2. Germline CDR1 and CDR2: SNHLY and FYNNEI. The junction had 6 bases not matched to a gene; V was cut back by 3 bases and J by 6 bases. CDR3 length: 15 amino acids. The CDR3 here is CASSEVSGGPNEQFF. CDR3 sequence (DNA): TGTGCCAGCAGTGAGGTTAGCGGGGGCCCCAATGAGCAGTTCTTC.

This sequence joins TRBV6-6 and TRBJ1-4; a possible D gene is TRBD1 (6 bases). Germline CDR1 and CDR2: MNHNY and SVGAGI (reference sequence). This CDR3 is built from 15 residues. V lost 6 bases and J 6 bases, leaving 17 bases between the germline ends. The CDR3 bases are TGTGCCAGCAGCCACCCTCAGGGGAAGGATGAAAAACTGTTTTTT. Translation: CASSHPQGKDEKLFF.

The CDR3 spells CASSHRTGKNEQYF. The CDR3 nucleotides are TGTGCCAGCAGCCACCGGACAGGGAAGAACGAGCAGTACTTC. V and J are TRBV28 and TRBJ2-7; 8 bases map to TRBD1. CDR3 size: 14 residues. Germline assignment: CDR1 MDHEN and CDR2 SYDVKM. Trimming cost V 6 bases and J 5 bases; bases outside gene matches: 9.

J is TRBJ2-7 and V is TRBV5-1, with TRBD1 matching over 7 bases. Trimming at V came to 4 bases and at J to 3 bases, leaving 10 bases not matched to a gene. The CDR3 spans 15 residues. CDR1 is SGHRS, CDR2 YFSETQ, per germline. The CDR3 nucleotides read TGCGCCAGCAGCCCGTACCAGGGACAGCTCTACGAGCAGTACTTC. Residues: CASSPYQGQLYEQYF.

The CDR3 region is CASSLVRGQHTEAFF. In DNA, the CDR3 is TGTGCCAGCAGCTTAGTTAGGGGGCAGCACACTGAAGCTTTCTTT. The chain couples TRBV7-9 to TRBJ1-1, with 7 bases matching TRBD1. Trimming took 1 base from V and 3 from J; bases not matched to a gene: 5. Germline V gene sequence: CDR1 SEHNR, CDR2 FQNEAQ (reference sequence). The CDR3 spans 15 residues.

The V and J genes are TRBV5-5 and TRBJ1-4; 8 positions agree with TRBD1. Trimming removed 0 bases from V and 8 bases from J; junction bases left unmatched: 6. Germline-derived CDR1 and CDR2 are SGHKS and YYEKEE (reference sequence). This CDR3 is 15 amino acids long. This CDR3 reads CASSLDQGAGEKLFF. The CDR3 nucleotides are TGTGCCAGCAGCTTGGACCAGGGGGCCGGGGAAAAACTGTTTTTT.

The chain couples TRBV30 to TRBJ1-2; TRBD1 matches 10 bases. The V and J ends lost 1 base and 5 bases, in that order; junction bases with no gene match: 7. CDR3 length: 15 amino acids. CDR1 is GTSNPN, CDR2 SVGIG, per germline (reference sequence). The CDR3, as DNA: TGTGCCTGGAGTGCAGGGACAGGGGCGGGTTATGGCTACACCTTC. Its protein is CAWSAGTGAGYGYTF.

CDR3 DNA sequence: TGTGCCTGGAGTTCGGGACACCCCTCCTACGAGCAGTACTTC. Protein sequence: CAWSSGHPSYEQYF. V is TRBV30 and J is TRBJ2-7; weak D call: TRBD1 (6 bases). This CDR3 region has 14 residues. Germline loops: CDR1 GTSNPN, CDR2 SVGIG (reference sequence). V dropped 2 bases and J dropped 0 bases, with 11 bases sitting between them.